This T cell receptor (beta chain) was identified during a study of control samples from healthy donors and cancer patients. This clone has only one observation. Measured with immunoSEQ multiplex PCR; TCRdb has only the in-frame clones, and not every one. The profile shows 60,000 to 70,000 clones, over 75% of them singletons. The germline CDR1 and CDR2 sequences are SGHDT and YYEEEE. The germline V and J ends were trimmed by 6 bases and 4 bases, with 13 bases remaining between them. The CDR3 length is 13 residues. V usage is TRBV5-6 and J usage is TRBJ1-1; D gene uncertain. Source material: blood. The source is a man aged 35 to 55 in good health. The CDR3 loop reads CASTRVDVTEAFF. The DNA for the CDR3 is TGTGCCAGCACCCGGGTGGATGTCACTGAAGCTTTCTTT.